Listed below are T cell receptor beta chains from one sample, sequenced in a study of cytomegalovirus exposure and HLA in healthy donors. Generated by immunoSEQ multiplex PCR, the TCRdb table keeps only in-frame clones and is missing some. The table records more than 70,000 clones, over 70% of them present only once. Sequenced material: PBMCs. The source is a boy aged 10-17 years in good health and CMV-seronegative. Both conserved end residues are part of each CDR3. A D gene is named only where the DNA matches it firmly. Where a row states a size, it is once, few, many or the class of an expanded clone; other rows omit it.

. | . | TRBJ1-1 | TRBV18 | TGTGCCAGCTCACCAGAAGCTATGAACACTGAAGCTTTCTTT | CASSPEAMNTEAFF
. | . | TRBJ1-2 | TRBV14 | TGTGCCAGCAGCCAAGCCAGACAGGGCTACACCTTC | CASSQARQGYTF
TRBD2 | . | TRBJ2-7 | TRBV28 | TGTGCCAGCAGTTTCGGAAGACTAGCAGACGAGCAGTACTTC | CASSFGRLADEQYF
. | once | TRBJ1-6 | TRBV29-1 | TGCAGCGTGGTGGACAGTTATAATTCACCCCTCCACTTT | CSVVDSYNSPLHF
TRBD1 | . | TRBJ2-7 | TRBV28 | TGTGCCAGCAGTTTTCAGGGGACAGCACGATACGAGCAGTACTTC | CASSFQGTARYEQYF
TRBD1 | . | TRBJ1-6 | TRBV9 | TGTGCCAGCAGCCCCCGGGGCAGGGGGTTAGGATCACCCCTCCACTTT | CASSPRGRGLGSPLHF
. | once | TRBJ2-7 | TRBV28 | TGTGCCAGCAGCAACTACGAGCAGTACTTC | CASSNYEQYF
TRBD1 | once | TRBJ1-1 | TRBV7-9 | TGTGCCAGCAGCCCGTGGGAGGACAGGAAAGAAGCTTTCTTT | CASSPWEDRKEAFF
. | few | TRBJ2-1 | TRBV25-1 | TGTGCCAGCACCGGGGTAGAATACAATGAGCAGTTCTTC | CASTGVEYNEQFF
TRBD2 | few | TRBJ2-5 | TRBV6-5 | TGTGCCAGCAGTCGACTAGCGGAAGAGACCCAGTACTTC | CASSRLAEETQYF
. | . | TRBJ2-4 | TRBV11-2 | TGTGCCAGCAGCACAGGAGTGTTCGACAACATTCAGTACTTC | CASSTGVFDNIQYF
TRBD1 | . | TRBJ1-2 | TRBV7-3 | TGTGCCAGCAGCCCAGGGGGCGCGGTTGGCTACACCTTC | CASSPGGAVGYTF
TRBD2 | few | TRBJ2-6 | TRBV6-1 | TGTGCCAGCAGTCGGGAGGGAACCGGGGCCAACGTCCTGACTTTC | CASSREGTGANVLTF
. | . | TRBJ1-6 | TRBV25-1 | TGTGCCAGCAACTACCGCTCCTATAATTCACCCCTCCACTTT | CASNYRSYNSPLHF
. | . | TRBJ2-7 | TRBV7-2 | TGTGCCAGCAGCTTAGCCATCTACGAGCAGTACTTC | CASSLAIYEQYF
. | . | TRBJ1-6 | TRBV6-5 | TGTGCCAGCAGTTACTTTGGCAGGGACTATAATTCACCCCTCCACTTT | CASSYFGRDYNSPLHF
TRBD2 | . | TRBJ2-5 | TRBV30 | TGTGCTTCCGTCGGGGGGGTAAAAGAGACCCAGTACTTC | CASVGGVKETQYF
. | . | TRBJ1-2 | TRBV30 | TGTGCCTGGAGCGAGGATATCAACTATGGCTACACCTTC | CAWSEDINYGYTF
. | . | TRBJ2-1 | TRBV6-5 | TGTGCCAGCAGTGGCAGGGGAAACAATGAGCAGTTCTTC | CASSGRGNNEQFF
TRBD1 | few | TRBJ1-2 | TRBV4-3 | TGCGCCAGCAGCCAGGACAGGGCGCGCTACACCTTC | CASSQDRARYTF
TRBD2 | . | TRBJ2-2 | TRBV7-3 | TGTGCCAGCAGGCTAGCGGGGAACACCGGGGAGCTGTTTTTT | CASRLAGNTGELFF
. | . | TRBJ2-1 | TRBV30 | TGTGCCTGGAGTGTAGGTCCAGGGAAATACAATGAGCAGTTCTTC | CAWSVGPGKYNEQFF
. | . | TRBJ2-1 | TRBV27 | TGTGCCAGCACCCCAAACCAGGGTAATGAGCAGTTCTTC | CASTPNQGNEQFF
TRBD2 | once | TRBJ2-7 | TRBV28 | TGTGCCAGCAGTAAAATGCGGGGGGCTTACTCCTACGAGCAGTACTTC | CASSKMRGAYSYEQYF
TRBD1 | . | TRBJ1-4 | TRBV5-8 | TGTGCCAGCAGCCCCTACAGGGGGGCAACTAATGAAAAACTGTTTTTT | CASSPYRGATNEKLFF
TRBD1 | . | TRBJ1-4 | TRBV30 | TGTGCCTGGAGCGGGACAGGGTCAACCTGGGGAAAACTGTTTTTT | CAWSGTGSTWGKLFF
. | once | TRBJ2-7 | TRBV7-9 | TGTGCCAGCAGCTCAGACAACTACGAGCAGTACTTC | CASSSDNYEQYF
. | . | TRBJ2-7 | TRBV29-1 | TGCAGCGCCCGGGACATGGCCTACGAGCAGTACTTC | CSARDMAYEQYF
TRBD1 | once | TRBJ1-2 | TRBV7-2 | TGTGCCAGCAGCTGGGACAGGAACTATGGCTACACCTTC | CASSWDRNYGYTF
. | . | TRBJ2-5 | TRBV23-1 | TGCGCCAGCCCACCGCAGGGGCGAGAGACCCAGTACTTC | CASPPQGRETQYF
. | . | TRBJ1-3 | TRBV5-1 | TGCGCCAGCAGCTTGGATCCTCCACGGGACTCTGGAAACACCATATATTTT | CASSLDPPRDSGNTIYF
. | . | TRBJ2-5 | TRBV30 | TGTGCCTACTTGGGAGAATCCCAAGAGACCCAGTACTTC | CAYLGESQETQYF
. | . | TRBJ2-7 | TRBV6-5 | TGTGCCAGCAGTTACGGGCAAGGGGGCTACGAGCAGTACTTC | CASSYGQGGYEQYF
TRBD1 | . | TRBJ2-7 | TRBV5-1 | TGCGCCAGCAGCGACCGGGACAGGTCTACCTACGAGCAGTACTTC | CASSDRDRSTYEQYF
TRBD1 | . | TRBJ2-4 | TRBV5-4 | TGTGCCAGCAGCACCGGACAGGGGGCAGACATTCAGTACTTC | CASSTGQGADIQYF